A single sample is the source of the 6 T cell receptor beta chains below, sequenced in a study of T cells in Graves' hyperthyroidism and ophthalmopathy. RNA transcripts gave rise to amplified TCR beta CDR3 regions. Carried out on the TCR CDR3, a first-round RT-PCR used the HTBI primer set. TCRdb analysed the multiplex PCR reads with MiXCR anew, one entry per CDR3 protein. Seen here are about 570,000 distinct CDR3 sequences, around 46% observed once, and the top ten hold under 20%. The sample consisted of peripheral blood or thyroid tissue (not recorded which). These receptors were collected from an adult woman with Graves' disease, either hyperthyroidism or ophthalmopathy (not recorded which).

This sequence joins TRBV7-2 and TRBJ1-5; TRBD1 might be the D (6 bases). The CDR3 is 12 amino acids. Germline V CDR1 and CDR2: SGHTA, FQGNSA. V lost 4 bases, J lost 7 bases, and 8 bases lay in between. The CDR3 is CASSSGAQPQHF. The DNA of the CDR3 is TGTGCCAGCAGCTCGGGGGCACAGCCCCAGCATTTT.

On this clonotype: One end of the junction varies from germline; a read error may be responsible. CDR3 nucleotide sequence: TGTGCCAGCAGTCCCCCGGCCCACACTGAAGCTTTC. Amino acid sequence: CASSPPAHTEAF. The chain recombines TRBV6-6 with TRBJ2-6; D is undetermined. This CDR3 region has 12 residues. Germline values: CDR1 MNHNY, CDR2 SVGAGI (reference sequence).

The genes are TRBV7-2 and TRBJ2-5, with 10 bases aligning to TRBD1. The germline V gene encodes CDR1 SGHTA and CDR2 FQGNSA. V dropped 4 bases and J dropped 5; count of bases not matched to a gene: 10. CDR3 length: 16 amino acids. CDR3: CASSSLRDRGPETQYF. As DNA, the CDR3 is TGTGCCAGCAGCTCCTTAAGGGACAGGGGTCCGGAGACCCAGTACTTC. The full variable domain, completed using reference TRBV7-2 and TRBJ2-5, is GAGVSQSPSNKVTEKGKDVELRCDPISGHTALYWYRQSLGQGLEFLIYFQGNSAPDKSGLPSDRFSAERTGGSVSTLTIQRTQQEDSAVYLCASSSLRDRGPETQYFGPGTRLLVL.

The J gene is TRBJ1-2, the V gene TRBV29-1; no firm D call. Germline V gives CDR1 SQVTM, CDR2 ANQGSEA. The V and J ends lost 5 bases and 8 bases respectively, with 6 bases between them. The CDR3 sequence is 9 residues long. This chain's CDR3 is CSVSNGYTF. The CDR3 DNA reads TGCAGCGTTTCGAACGGCTACACCTTC.

Only a few counts were recorded for this clonotype. The chain couples TRBV2 to TRBJ2-6, with TRBD2 as a possible D gene (6 bases). Germline V lookup: CDR1 SNHLY, CDR2 FYNNEI. The CDR3 spans 15 residues. Trimming stripped 0 bases from V and 5 bases from J, with 8 bases between. CDR3 residues: CASSEAGGWANVLTF. CDR3 coding DNA: TGTGCCAGCAGTGAAGCGGGGGGTTGGGCCAACGTCCTGACTTTC.

This clonotype was detected ten times or more. This sequence joins TRBV11-2 and TRBJ2-7; weak D call: TRBD1 (6 bases). The V end was cut by 5 bases, the J end by 5 bases, with 19 bases between. Germline V gene sequence: CDR1 SGHAT, CDR2 FQNNGV. CDR3 length equals 15 residues. The CDR3 is CASSKGGSGLNEQYF. As DNA, the CDR3 is TGTGCCAGCAGCAAAGGGGGTTCAGGGTTGAACGAGCAGTACTTC.